This TCR beta chain was obtained from a study of blood T cell repertoires in COVID-19. As for the study in general: Acute and convalescent COVID-19 samples came from the United States, Italy and Spain. From T cells, B-cell-depleted T cells, or PBMCs came the material, which was cDNA or gDNA.

CDR1 and CDR2 from the germline V gene are DFQATT and SNEGSKA (reference sequence). CDR3 length: 14 residues. Unmatched junction bases numbered 5, after V lost 3 bases and J lost 1 base. Methods used by the authors: It was from reference gene primer amplification that nucleated cell counts were estimated. Only in-frame clones appear in the TCRdb table, and some are missing; sequencing was by immunoSEQ multiplex PCR. The V and J calls and clone size were taken over from that table, and D and trimming were inferred from the DNA. The sample shows some 100,000 clones, 86% of them seen only once. This chain connects TRBV20-1 to TRBJ1-1, with 7 positions matching TRBD1. The clonotype originates from a man between 45 and 60 years old with acute or convalescent COVID-19. The specimen sequenced was peripheral blood. The CDR3 DNA follows: TGCAGTGCTAGTGCCGGGACAGCGAACACTGAAGCTTTCTTT. Translation: CSASAGTANTEAFF.